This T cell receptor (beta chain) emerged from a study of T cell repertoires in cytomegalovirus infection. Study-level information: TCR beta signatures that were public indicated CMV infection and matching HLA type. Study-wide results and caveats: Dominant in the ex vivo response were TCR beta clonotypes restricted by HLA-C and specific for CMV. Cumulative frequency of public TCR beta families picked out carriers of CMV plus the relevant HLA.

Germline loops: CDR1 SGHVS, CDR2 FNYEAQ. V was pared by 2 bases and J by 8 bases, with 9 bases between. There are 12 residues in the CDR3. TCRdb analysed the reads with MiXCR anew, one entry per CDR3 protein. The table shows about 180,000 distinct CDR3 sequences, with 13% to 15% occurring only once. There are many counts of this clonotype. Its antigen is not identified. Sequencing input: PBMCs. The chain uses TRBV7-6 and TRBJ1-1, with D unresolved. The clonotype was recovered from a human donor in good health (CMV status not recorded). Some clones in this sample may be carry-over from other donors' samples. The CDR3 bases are TGTGCCAGCAGCTTAAAGCCAGGAGAAGCTTTCTTT. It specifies CASSLKPGEAFF.